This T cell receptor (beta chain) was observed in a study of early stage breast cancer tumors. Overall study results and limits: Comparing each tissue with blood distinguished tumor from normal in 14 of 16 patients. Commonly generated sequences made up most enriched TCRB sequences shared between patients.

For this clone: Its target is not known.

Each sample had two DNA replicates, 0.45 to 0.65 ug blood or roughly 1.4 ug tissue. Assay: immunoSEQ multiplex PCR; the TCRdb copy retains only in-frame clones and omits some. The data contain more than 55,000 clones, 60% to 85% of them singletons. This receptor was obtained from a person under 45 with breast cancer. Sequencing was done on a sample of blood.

The CDR3 nucleotides read TGCGCCAGCAGCTTGTCTCAGGGTCAGGCCGGGGAGCTGTTTTTT. Protein product: CASSLSQGQAGELFF. The J gene is TRBJ2-2, the V gene TRBV5-1; tentatively, D is TRBD1 (5 bases). Trimming took off 1 base at V and 6 bases at J, with 13 bases between the two ends. This CDR3 comprises 15 residues. Germline V lookup: CDR1 SGHRS, CDR2 YFSETQ.